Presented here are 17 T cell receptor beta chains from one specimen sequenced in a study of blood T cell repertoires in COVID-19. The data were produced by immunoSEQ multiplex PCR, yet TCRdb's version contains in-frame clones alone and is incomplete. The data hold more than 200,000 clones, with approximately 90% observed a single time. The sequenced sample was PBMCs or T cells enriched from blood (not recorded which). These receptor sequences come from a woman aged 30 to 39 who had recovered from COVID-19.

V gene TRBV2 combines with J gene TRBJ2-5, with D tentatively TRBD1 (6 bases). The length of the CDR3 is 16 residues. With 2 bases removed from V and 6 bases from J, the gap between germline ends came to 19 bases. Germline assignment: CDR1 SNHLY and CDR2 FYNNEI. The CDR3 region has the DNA TGTGCCAGCAGTGAAAGGGGACAAGGCGCAAGAAAGACCCAGTACTTC. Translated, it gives CASSERGQGARKTQYF. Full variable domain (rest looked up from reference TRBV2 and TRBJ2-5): EPEVTQTPSHQVTQMGQEVILRCVPISNHLYFYWYRQILGQKVEFLVSFYNNEISEKSEIFDDQFSVERPDGSNFTLKIRSTKLEDSAMYFCASSERGQGARKTQYFGPGTRLLVL.

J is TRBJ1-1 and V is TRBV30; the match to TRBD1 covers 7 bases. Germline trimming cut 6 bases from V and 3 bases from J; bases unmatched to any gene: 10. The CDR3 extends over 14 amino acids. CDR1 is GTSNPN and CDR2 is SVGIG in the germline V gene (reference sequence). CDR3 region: CACTPGGYYTEAFF. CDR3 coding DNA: TGTGCCTGTACCCCAGGGGGATACTACACTGAAGCTTTCTTT. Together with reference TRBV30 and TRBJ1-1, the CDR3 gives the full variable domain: SQTIHQWPATLVQPVGSPLSLECTVEGTSNPNLYWYRQAAGRGLQLLFYSVGIGQISSEVPQNLSASRPQDRQFILSSKKLLLSDSGFYLCACTPGGYYTEAFFGQGTRLTVV.

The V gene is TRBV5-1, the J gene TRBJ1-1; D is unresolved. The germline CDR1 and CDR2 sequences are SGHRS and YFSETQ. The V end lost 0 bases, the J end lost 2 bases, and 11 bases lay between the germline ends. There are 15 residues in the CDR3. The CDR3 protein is CASSLAPGSNTEAFF. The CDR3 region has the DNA TGCGCCAGCAGCTTGGCCCCGGGATCTAACACTGAAGCTTTCTTT.

DNA of the CDR3: TGCGCCAGCAGCCCACAGGGTTTCACAGATACGCAGTATTTT. It translates to CASSPQGFTDTQYF. The chain combines TRBV5-1 with TRBJ2-3, with D perhaps matching TRBD1 (6 bases). CDR3 size: 14 residues. CDR1 and CDR2 from the germline V gene are SGHRS and YFSETQ. Trimming cost V 4 bases and J 2 bases, with 11 bases left between them.

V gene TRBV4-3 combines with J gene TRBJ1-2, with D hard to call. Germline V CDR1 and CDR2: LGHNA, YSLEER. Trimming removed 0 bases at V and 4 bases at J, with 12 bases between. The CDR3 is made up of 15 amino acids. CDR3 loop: CASSQDGGSGYGYTF. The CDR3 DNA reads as TGCGCCAGCAGCCAAGATGGAGGCTCCGGCTATGGCTACACCTTC.

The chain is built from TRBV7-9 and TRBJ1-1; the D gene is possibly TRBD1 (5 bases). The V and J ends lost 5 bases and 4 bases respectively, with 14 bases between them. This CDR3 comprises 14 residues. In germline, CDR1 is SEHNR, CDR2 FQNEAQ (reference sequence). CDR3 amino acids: CASSQSGAGTEAFF. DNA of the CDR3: TGTGCCAGCAGCCAAAGTGGGGCTGGCACTGAAGCTTTCTTT.

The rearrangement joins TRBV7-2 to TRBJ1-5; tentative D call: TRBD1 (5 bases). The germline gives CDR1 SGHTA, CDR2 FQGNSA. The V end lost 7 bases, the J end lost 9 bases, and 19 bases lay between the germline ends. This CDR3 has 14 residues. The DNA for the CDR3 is TGTGCCAGCACCGAGGGACGGGAGATAGGGCCCCAGCATTTT. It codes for CASTEGREIGPQHF.

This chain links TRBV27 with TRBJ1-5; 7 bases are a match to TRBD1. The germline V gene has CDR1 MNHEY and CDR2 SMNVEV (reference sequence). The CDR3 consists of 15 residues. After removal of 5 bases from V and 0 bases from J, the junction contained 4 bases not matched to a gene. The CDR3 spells CASSDRAYSNQPQHF. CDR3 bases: TGTGCCAGCAGTGACAGGGCGTATAGCAATCAGCCCCAGCATTTT.

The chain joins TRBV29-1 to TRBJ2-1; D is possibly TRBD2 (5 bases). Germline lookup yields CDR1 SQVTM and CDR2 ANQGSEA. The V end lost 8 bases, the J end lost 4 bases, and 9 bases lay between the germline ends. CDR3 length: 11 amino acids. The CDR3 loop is CSLKRYNEQFF. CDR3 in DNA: TGCAGCCTCAAGCGGTACAATGAGCAGTTCTTC.

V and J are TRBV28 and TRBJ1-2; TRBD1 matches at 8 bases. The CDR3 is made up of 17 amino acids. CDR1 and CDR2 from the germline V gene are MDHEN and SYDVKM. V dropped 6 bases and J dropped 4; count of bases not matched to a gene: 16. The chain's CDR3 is CASRSQLTGQGGYGYTF. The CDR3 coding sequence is TGTGCCAGCAGGTCCCAACTGACCGGACAGGGAGGCTATGGCTACACCTTC.

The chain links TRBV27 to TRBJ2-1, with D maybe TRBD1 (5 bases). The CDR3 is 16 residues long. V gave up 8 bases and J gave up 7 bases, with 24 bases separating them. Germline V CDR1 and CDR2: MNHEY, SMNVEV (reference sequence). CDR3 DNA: TGTGCCAGCCTATCATACAGGTTCAGGGCTTCTAATGAGCAGTTCTTC. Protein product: CASLSYRFRASNEQFF.

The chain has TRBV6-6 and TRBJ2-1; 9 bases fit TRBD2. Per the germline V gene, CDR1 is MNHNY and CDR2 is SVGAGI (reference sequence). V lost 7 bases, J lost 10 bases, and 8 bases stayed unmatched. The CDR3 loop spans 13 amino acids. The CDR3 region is CASTPTSGVEQFF. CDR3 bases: TGTGCCAGCACTCCGACTAGCGGAGTCGAGCAGTTCTTC.

Here the CDR3 DNA reads TGTGCCAGCAGTTTACTCAGGGCATACACAGATACGCAGTATTTT. Translated: CASSLLRAYTDTQYF. The rearrangement uses TRBV28 and TRBJ2-3, with D possibly being TRBD1 (5 bases). V gave up 2 bases and J gave up 2 bases, with 11 bases separating them. Per the germline V gene, CDR1 is MDHEN and CDR2 is SYDVKM. This CDR3 is 15 amino acids long.

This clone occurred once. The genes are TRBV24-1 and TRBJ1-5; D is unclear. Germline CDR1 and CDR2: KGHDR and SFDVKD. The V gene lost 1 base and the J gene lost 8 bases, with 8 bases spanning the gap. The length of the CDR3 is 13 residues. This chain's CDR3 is CATSDFAGEPQHF. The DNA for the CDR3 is TGTGCCACCAGTGATTTTGCCGGGGAGCCCCAGCATTTT.

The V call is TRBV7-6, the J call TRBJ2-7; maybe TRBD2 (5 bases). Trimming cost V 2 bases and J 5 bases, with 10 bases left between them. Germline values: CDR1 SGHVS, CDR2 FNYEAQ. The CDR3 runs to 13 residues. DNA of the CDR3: TGTGCCAGCAGCTTATCCCCGGGAAACGAGCAGTACTTC. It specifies CASSLSPGNEQYF.

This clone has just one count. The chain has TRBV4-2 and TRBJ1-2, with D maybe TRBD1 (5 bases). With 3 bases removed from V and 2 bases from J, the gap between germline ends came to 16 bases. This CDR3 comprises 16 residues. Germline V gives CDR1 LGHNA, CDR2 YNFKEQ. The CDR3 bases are TGTGCCAGCAGCCAGGACGGTGGGGGGTCGAACTATGGCTACACCTTC. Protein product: CASSQDGGGSNYGYTF.

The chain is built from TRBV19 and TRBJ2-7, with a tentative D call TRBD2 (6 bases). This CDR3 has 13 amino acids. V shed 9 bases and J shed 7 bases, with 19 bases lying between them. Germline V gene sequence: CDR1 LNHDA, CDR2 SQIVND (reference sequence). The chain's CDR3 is CASCRDWGSEQYF. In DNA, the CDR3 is TGTGCCAGCTGCCGGGACTGGGGGTCGGAGCAGTACTTC.